This T cell receptor beta chain was recorded in a study of cytomegalovirus exposure and HLA in healthy donors (dated by TCRdb to 2015 to 2018). Some background on the complete study: The 650 to 800 repertoires of the first cohort and the roughly 120 validation repertoires were produced on the same platform, according to a later analysis. The study aimed to test whether cataloging public T cell receptors could reveal signatures of past pathogen exposure. To predict cytomegalovirus infection status, the study combined high-throughput TCR immunosequencing, statistical association of individual TCRs with disease status, and machine learning. A separate validation cohort of over 95 different subjects was used in addition to the 666-subject first cohort.

Details on this clone: Its antigen target is currently unknown. It has no much larger one-base neighbor in the sample; base qualities were not kept.

From the cysteine up to the phenylalanine, the CDR3 has a length of 13 residues. Kept here is only the CDR3 DNA, which spans 39 bases and is read in frame from base 1. Trimming takes 0 bases from V and 4 bases from J, and the germline ends sit 4 bases apart. The germline V gene encodes CDR1 MNHEY and CDR2 SMNVEV (reference sequence). Donors formed part of the validation cohort, which comprised over a hundred subjects and was distinct from the first cohort of 666 subjects. Summary of the overall study and its limitations: Most TCR sequences were observed very rarely across donors, whereas some public TCRs were present in many individuals. In a later analysis, TCRs clustered in the first cohort were found to also tend to co-occur in the roughly 120 validation repertoires, with about 94% of cluster scores above 0. The classifier was reported to diagnose cytomegalovirus status with high specificity and sensitivity in both the original and validation cohorts. The authors suggested that the approach could potentially be generalized to other disease states and immunological phenotypes. In vitro tests confirmed that a few of the cytomegalovirus-associated TCR beta chains recognize cytomegalovirus antigens. The validation cohort had no HLA typing available for a later analysis, so co-occurrence within that cohort was assessed over all 120 repertoires. A total of 150 to 200 TCR beta chains were listed by the study as associated with cytomegalovirus.

Libraries were prepared through the immunoSEQ multiplex PCR assay. As for the authors' bioinformatics: A statistical classification framework was developed to diagnose cytomegalovirus status using the catalog of TCR beta chain sequences. TCRdb holds this immuneACCESS table with in-frame rearrangements only. Some clones are missing; in checked studies, unresolved V genes explain under half, and the rest has no known cause. That table supplies the V and J calls and clone size; D and trimming were determined from the DNA. Recorded for this sample are some 170,000 clones; about nine tenths of them occurred a single time. The ten biggest clones cover approximately 10% of the sample.

The specimen sequenced was PBMCs. The clonotype was recovered from a woman younger than 35 in good health and CMV-seropositive. The V and J segments used are TRBV27 and TRBJ1-3; no D segment can be confidently identified. The CDR3 here reads CASSLSMGNTIYF. The bases are TGTGCCAGCAGTTTATCTATGGGAAACACCATATATTTT.